The 3 T cell receptor beta chains listed next were all sequenced from one sample in a study of blood T cell repertoires in COVID-19. Sequencing was performed with immunoSEQ multiplex PCR; in TCRdb, only in-frame clones are kept and a portion is missing. The table lists approximately 140,000 clones, over 70% of them singletons. The sample taken for sequencing was PBMCs or T cells enriched from blood (not recorded which). These receptors came from a man between 45 and 60 years old in a cohort exposed to, infected with or recovered from COVID-19 (not recorded which).

The V gene is TRBV6-2 or TRBV6-3, the J gene TRBJ2-1; 13 nucleotides agree with TRBD2. V shed 0 bases and J 12 bases; nucleotides not matched to a gene: 14. Germline V lookup: CDR1 MNHEY, CDR2 SVGEGT. The CDR3 consists of 18 residues. This chain's CDR3 is CASSYSIGLAGVELRQFF. CDR3 nucleotides: TGTGCCAGCAGTTACTCGATTGGACTAGCGGGAGTTGAACTGAGGCAGTTCTTC.

The chain joins TRBV11-2 to TRBJ1-2; D is undetermined. The CDR3 is 15 residues long. Germline CDR1 reads SGHAT; CDR2 reads FQNNGV. The V gene lost 1 base and the J gene lost 7 bases, with 16 bases spanning the gap. The CDR3 sequence: CASSLAGGMPGGYTF. The CDR3 nucleotides are TGTGCCAGCAGCTTAGCCGGAGGAATGCCGGGTGGCTACACCTTC.

CDR3 bases: TGTGCCAGCAGCTTGGGGACACGCGAGCAGTACTTC. This gives the protein CASSLGTREQYF. The chain carries TRBV5-6 and TRBJ2-7, with D possibly being TRBD1 (5 bases). The V gene lost 0 bases and the J gene lost 6 bases, with 7 bases spanning the gap. CDR1 is SGHDT and CDR2 is YYEEEE in the germline V gene. The CDR3 loop spans 12 amino acids.